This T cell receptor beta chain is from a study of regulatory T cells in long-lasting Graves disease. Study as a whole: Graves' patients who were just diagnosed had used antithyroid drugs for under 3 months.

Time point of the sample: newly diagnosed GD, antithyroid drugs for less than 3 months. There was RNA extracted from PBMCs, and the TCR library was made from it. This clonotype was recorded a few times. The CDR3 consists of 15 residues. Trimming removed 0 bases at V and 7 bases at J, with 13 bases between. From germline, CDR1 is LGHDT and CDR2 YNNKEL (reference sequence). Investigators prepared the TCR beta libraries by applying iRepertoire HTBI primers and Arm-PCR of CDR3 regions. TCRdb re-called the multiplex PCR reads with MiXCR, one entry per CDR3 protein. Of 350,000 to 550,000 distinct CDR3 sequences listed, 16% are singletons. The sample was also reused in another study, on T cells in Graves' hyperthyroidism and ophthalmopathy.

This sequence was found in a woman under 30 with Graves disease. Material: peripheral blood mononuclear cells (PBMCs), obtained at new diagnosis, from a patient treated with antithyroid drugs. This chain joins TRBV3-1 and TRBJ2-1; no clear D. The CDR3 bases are TGTGCCAGCAGCCAAGATCTCAACAGAGTGAATGAGCAGTTCTTC. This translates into CASSQDLNRVNEQFF.